A selection of T cell receptor beta chains follows, all from one sample in a study of T cell responses to AZD1222 COVID-19 vaccine. TCRdb's table, derived via immunoSEQ multiplex PCR, lists solely in-frame clones and lacks some. Of 250,000 to 300,000 clones in the sample, 90% to 95% were seen once. The specimen comprised peripheral blood, sampled 28 days after the second AZD1222 dose. The origin of the receptors is an adult who received the AZD1222 COVID-19 vaccine. Each CDR3 is given without its conserved first and last residue. Each record gives: clone size, D gene, J gene, V gene, CDR3 protein. The D gene is left open where the match is weak. The listing skips clone size in some rows; elsewhere it reads once, few, many or a size class.

abundance: -
d_gene: -
j_gene: TRBJ1-1
v_gene: TRBV28
CDR3aa: ASTVPMNTEAF

abundance: -
d_gene: TRBD1
j_gene: TRBJ2-7
v_gene: TRBV10-3
CDR3aa: AISGTPGQESYEQY

abundance: once
d_gene: -
j_gene: TRBJ1-1
v_gene: TRBV10-2
CDR3aa: ASRQDGVLNTEAF

abundance: -
d_gene: -
j_gene: TRBJ2-3
v_gene: TRBV24-1
CDR3aa: ATSDTPWDTQY

abundance: -
d_gene: TRBD1
j_gene: TRBJ1-2
v_gene: TRBV28
CDR3aa: ASSWTGRYGYT

abundance: many
d_gene: TRBD1
j_gene: TRBJ2-1
v_gene: TRBV4-1
CDR3aa: ASSQPTGYNEQF

abundance: -
d_gene: -
j_gene: TRBJ2-3
v_gene: TRBV30
CDR3aa: AWSVYRGDTQY

abundance: -
d_gene: -
j_gene: TRBJ2-2
v_gene: TRBV7-9
CDR3aa: ASSLAPPGANTGELF

abundance: -
d_gene: -
j_gene: TRBJ1-5
v_gene: TRBV27
CDR3aa: ASSERRGFGRPQH

abundance: -
d_gene: -
j_gene: TRBJ2-1
v_gene: TRBV5-1
CDR3aa: ASSFRGEAYNEQF

abundance: -
d_gene: -
j_gene: TRBJ2-1
v_gene: TRBV6-1
CDR3aa: ASSEWHTSSYNEQF

abundance: -
d_gene: -
j_gene: TRBJ1-1
v_gene: TRBV20-1
CDR3aa: SASSPNTEAF

abundance: -
d_gene: -
j_gene: TRBJ2-3
v_gene: TRBV29-1
CDR3aa: SVEDLTRDTQY

abundance: -
d_gene: TRBD2
j_gene: TRBJ2-2
v_gene: TRBV19
CDR3aa: ASRMGGTPGELF

abundance: -
d_gene: TRBD2
j_gene: TRBJ2-1
v_gene: TRBV28
CDR3aa: ASSLDSGGADEQF

abundance: -
d_gene: TRBD2
j_gene: TRBJ2-1
v_gene: TRBV7-2
CDR3aa: ASSPEGGRPYNEQF

abundance: -
d_gene: TRBD2
j_gene: TRBJ2-1
v_gene: TRBV6-4
CDR3aa: ASSGTSGGYNEQF

abundance: -
d_gene: -
j_gene: TRBJ1-5
v_gene: TRBV28
CDR3aa: ASIPSGPGQPQH

abundance: -
d_gene: TRBD2
j_gene: TRBJ2-1
v_gene: TRBV9
CDR3aa: ASSVSGFSYNEQF

abundance: -
d_gene: TRBD1
j_gene: TRBJ1-1
v_gene: TRBV25-1
CDR3aa: ASRVEGARMTF

abundance: once
d_gene: TRBD1
j_gene: TRBJ1-4
v_gene: TRBV18
CDR3aa: ASSQLQGAGEKLF

abundance: -
d_gene: -
j_gene: TRBJ2-2
v_gene: TRBV10-3
CDR3aa: AISESGRENTGELF